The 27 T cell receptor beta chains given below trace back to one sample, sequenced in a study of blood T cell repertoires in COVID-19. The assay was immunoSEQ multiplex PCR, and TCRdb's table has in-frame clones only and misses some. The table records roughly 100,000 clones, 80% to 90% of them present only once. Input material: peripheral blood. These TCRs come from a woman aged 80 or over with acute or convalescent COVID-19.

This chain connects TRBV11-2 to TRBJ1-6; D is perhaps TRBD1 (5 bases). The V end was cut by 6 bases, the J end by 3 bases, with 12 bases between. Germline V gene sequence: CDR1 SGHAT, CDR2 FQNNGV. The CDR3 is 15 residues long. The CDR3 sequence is CASRPGPLYNSPLHF. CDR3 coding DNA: TGTGCCAGCAGACCAGGGCCTCTCTATAATTCACCCCTCCACTTT.

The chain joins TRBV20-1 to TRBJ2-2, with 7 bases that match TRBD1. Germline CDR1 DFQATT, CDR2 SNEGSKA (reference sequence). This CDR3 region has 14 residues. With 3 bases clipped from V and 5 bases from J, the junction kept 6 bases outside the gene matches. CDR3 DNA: TGCAGTGCTAGTGGGACAGTTGGGACCGGGGAGCTGTTTTTT. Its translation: CSASGTVGTGELFF.

CDR3 loop: CASTRDSAKNIQYF. CDR3 sequence (DNA): TGTGCCAGCACTCGGGATTCAGCCAAAAACATTCAGTACTTC. The chain is built from TRBV6-5 and TRBJ2-4; possible D gene TRBD2, 5 bases. The CDR3 runs 14 residues. Per germline, CDR1 MNHEY and CDR2 SVGAGI. V gave up 7 bases and J gave up 0 bases, with 10 bases separating them.

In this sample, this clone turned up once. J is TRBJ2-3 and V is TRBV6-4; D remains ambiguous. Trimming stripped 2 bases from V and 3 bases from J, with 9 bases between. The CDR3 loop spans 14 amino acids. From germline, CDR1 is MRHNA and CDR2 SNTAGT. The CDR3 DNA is TGTGCCAGCAGTGACGGCCATCCAACAGATACGCAGTATTTT. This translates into CASSDGHPTDTQYF.

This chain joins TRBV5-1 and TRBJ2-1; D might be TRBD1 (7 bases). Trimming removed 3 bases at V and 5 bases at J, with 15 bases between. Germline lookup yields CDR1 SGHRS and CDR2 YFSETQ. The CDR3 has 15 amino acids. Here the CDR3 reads CASSSAQGGNNEQFF. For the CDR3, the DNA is TGCGCCAGCAGCTCCGCGCAGGGGGGTAACAATGAGCAGTTCTTC.

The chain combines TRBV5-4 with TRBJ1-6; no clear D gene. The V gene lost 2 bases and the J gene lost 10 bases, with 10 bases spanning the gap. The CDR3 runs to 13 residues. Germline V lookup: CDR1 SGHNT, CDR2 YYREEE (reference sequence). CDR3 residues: CASSLAFYSPLHF. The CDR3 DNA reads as TGTGCCAGCAGCTTAGCCTTCTACTCACCCCTCCACTTT.

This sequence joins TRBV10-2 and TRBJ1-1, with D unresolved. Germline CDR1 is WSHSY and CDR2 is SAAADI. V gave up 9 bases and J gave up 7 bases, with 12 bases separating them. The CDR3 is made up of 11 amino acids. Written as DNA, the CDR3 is TGCGCCAGTCAAAGAGCGGATGAAGCTTTCTTT. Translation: CASQRADEAFF.

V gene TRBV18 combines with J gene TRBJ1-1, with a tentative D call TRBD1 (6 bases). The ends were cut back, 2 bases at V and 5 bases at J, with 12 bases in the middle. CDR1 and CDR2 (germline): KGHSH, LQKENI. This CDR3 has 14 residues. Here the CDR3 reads CASSPNQGSTEAFF. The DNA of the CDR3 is TGTGCCAGCTCACCAAATCAGGGGTCTACTGAAGCTTTCTTT.

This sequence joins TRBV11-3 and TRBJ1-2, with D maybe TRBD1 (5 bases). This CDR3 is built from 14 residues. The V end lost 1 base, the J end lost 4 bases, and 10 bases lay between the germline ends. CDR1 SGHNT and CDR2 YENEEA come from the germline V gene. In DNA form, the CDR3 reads TGTGCCAGCAGCTTAGCTAGACAGCCCTATGGCTACACCTTC. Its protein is CASSLARQPYGYTF.

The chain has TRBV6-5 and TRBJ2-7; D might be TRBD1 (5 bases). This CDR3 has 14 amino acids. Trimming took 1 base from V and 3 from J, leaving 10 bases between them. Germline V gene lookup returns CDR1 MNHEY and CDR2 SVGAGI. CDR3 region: CASSYWGRDYEQYF. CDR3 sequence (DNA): TGTGCCAGCAGTTACTGGGGCAGGGACTACGAGCAGTACTTC.

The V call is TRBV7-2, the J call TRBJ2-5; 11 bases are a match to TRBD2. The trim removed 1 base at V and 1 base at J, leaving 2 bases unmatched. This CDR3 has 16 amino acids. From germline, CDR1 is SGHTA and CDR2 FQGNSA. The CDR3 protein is CASSLGTSGGQETQYF. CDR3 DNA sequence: TGTGCCAGCAGCTTAGGTACTAGCGGGGGCCAAGAGACCCAGTACTTC.

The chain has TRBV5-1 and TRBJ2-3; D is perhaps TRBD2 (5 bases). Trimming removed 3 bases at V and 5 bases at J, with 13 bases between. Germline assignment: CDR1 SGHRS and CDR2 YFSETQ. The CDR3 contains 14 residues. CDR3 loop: CASSSLTIKDTQYF. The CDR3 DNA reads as TGCGCCAGCAGCTCGTTGACTATAAAAGATACGCAGTATTTT.

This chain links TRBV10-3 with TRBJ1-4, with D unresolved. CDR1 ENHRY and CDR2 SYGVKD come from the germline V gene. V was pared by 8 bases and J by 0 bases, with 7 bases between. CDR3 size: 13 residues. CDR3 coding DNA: TGTGCCATCCAAGAGACAACTAATGAAAAACTGTTTTTT. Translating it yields CAIQETTNEKLFF.

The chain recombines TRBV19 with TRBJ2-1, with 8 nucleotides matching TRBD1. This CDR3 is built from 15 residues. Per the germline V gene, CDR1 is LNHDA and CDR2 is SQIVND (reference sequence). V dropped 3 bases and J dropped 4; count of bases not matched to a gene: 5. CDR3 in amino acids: CASSIGQGMYNEQFF. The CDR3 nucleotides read TGTGCCAGTAGTATTGGACAGGGTATGTACAATGAGCAGTTCTTC. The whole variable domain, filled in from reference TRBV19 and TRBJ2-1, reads DGGITQSPKYLFRKEGQNVTLSCEQNLNHDAMYWYRQDPGQGLRLIYYSQIVNDFQKGDIAEGYSVSREKKESFPLTVTSAQKNPTAFYLCASSIGQGMYNEQFFGPGTRLTVL.

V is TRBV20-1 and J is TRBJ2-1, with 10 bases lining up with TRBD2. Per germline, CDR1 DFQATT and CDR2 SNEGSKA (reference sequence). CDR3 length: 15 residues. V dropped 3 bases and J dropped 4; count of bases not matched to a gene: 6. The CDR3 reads CSASELAGHYNEQFF. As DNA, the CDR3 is TGCAGTGCTAGTGAACTAGCGGGACATTACAATGAGCAGTTCTTC.

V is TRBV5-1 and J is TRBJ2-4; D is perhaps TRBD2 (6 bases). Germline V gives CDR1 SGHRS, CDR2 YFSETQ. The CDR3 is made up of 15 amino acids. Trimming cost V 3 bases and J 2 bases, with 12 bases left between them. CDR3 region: CASSSGGGTKNIQYF. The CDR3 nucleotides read TGCGCCAGCAGCTCCGGTGGGGGGACCAAAAACATTCAGTACTTC.

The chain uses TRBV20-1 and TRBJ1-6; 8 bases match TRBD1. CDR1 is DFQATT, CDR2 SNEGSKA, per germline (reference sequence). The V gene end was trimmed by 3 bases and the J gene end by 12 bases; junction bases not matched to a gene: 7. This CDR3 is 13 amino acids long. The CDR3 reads CSASGLQGGPLHF. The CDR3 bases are TGCAGTGCTAGTGGCCTACAGGGGGGACCCCTCCACTTT.

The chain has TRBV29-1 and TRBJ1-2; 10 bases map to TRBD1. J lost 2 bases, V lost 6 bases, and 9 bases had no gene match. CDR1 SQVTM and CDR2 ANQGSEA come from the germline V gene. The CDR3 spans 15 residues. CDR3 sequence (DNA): TGCAGCGTCCTGGACAGGGGGGGTCTAAACTATGGCTACACCTTC. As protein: CSVLDRGGLNYGYTF.

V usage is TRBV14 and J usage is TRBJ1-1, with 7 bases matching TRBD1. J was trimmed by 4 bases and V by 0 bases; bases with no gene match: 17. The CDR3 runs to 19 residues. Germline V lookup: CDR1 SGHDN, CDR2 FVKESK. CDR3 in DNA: TGTGCCAGCAGCCAAGATAGTAGGAGGGGGCATGTTTTCGGCACTGAAGCTTTCTTT. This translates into CASSQDSRRGHVFGTEAFF.

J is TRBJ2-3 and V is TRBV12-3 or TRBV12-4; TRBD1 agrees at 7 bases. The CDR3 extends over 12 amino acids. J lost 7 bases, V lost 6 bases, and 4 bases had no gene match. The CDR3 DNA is TGTGCCAGCAGCGGGGACAGTAATACGCAGTATTTT. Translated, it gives CASSGDSNTQYF.

The CDR3 protein is CASSGTGVDTQYF. CDR3 coding DNA: TGTGCCAGCAGCGGAACAGGGGTGGATACGCAGTATTTT. This rearrangement joins TRBV6-4 to TRBJ2-3; 7 nucleotides line up with TRBD1. Germline V lookup: CDR1 MRHNA, CDR2 SNTAGT. The CDR3 consists of 13 residues. Losses at the gene ends were 6 bases for V and 6 bases for J; bases not matched to a gene: 6.

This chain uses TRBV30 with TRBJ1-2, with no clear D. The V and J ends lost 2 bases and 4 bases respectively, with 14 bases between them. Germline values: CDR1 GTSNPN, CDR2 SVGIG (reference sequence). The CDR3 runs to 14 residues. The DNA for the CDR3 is TGTGCCTGGAGTCGGGATCGGGGTACCTATGGCTACACCTTC. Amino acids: CAWSRDRGTYGYTF.

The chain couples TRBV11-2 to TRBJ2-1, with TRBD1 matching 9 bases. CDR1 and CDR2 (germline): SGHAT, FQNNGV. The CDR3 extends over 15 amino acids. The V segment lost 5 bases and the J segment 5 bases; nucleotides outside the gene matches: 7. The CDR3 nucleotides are TGTGCCAGCAGCAAGGGGACAGGGAATAACAATGAGCAGTTCTTC. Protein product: CASSKGTGNNNEQFF.

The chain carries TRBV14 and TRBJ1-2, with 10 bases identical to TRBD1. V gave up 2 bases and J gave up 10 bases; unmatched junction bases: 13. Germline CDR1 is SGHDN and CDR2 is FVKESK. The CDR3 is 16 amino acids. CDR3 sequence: CASSQLAAGTGVAYTF. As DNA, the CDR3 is TGTGCCAGCAGCCAATTGGCGGCCGGGACAGGGGTTGCCTACACCTTC.

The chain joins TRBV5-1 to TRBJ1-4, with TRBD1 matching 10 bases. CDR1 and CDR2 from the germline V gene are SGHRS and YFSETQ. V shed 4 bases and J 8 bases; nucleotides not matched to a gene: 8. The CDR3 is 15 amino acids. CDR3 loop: CASSGGQGMGEKLFF. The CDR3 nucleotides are TGCGCCAGCAGCGGGGGACAGGGGATGGGAGAAAAACTGTTTTTT.

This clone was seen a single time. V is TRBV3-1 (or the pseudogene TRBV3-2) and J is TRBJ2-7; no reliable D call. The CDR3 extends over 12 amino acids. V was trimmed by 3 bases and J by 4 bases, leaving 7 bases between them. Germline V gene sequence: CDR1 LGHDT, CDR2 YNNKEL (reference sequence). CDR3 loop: CASSQNEYEQYF. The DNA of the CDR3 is TGTGCCAGCAGCCAGAATGAGTACGAGCAGTACTTC.

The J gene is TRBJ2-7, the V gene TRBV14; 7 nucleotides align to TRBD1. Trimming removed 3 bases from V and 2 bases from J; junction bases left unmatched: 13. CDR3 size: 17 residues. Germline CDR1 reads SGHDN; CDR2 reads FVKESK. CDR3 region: CASSHPGKLTGTYEQYF. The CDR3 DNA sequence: TGTGCCAGCAGCCACCCAGGAAAGCTGACAGGGACCTACGAGCAGTACTTC. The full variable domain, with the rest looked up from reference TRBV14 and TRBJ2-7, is EAGVTQFPSHSVIEKGQTVTLRCDPISGHDNLYWYRRVMGKEIKFLLHFVKESKQDESGMPNNRFLAERTGGTYSTLKVQPAELEDSGVYFCASSHPGKLTGTYEQYFGPGTRLTVT.